Shown below are 22 T cell receptor beta chains from a single sample sequenced in a study of blood T cell repertoires in COVID-19 (TCRdb year 2020). The library came from the immunoSEQ multiplex PCR assay. In its TCRdb copy, this immuneACCESS table keeps in-frame sequences only and misses some clones. Where compared with another copy, unresolved V genes explain less than half of these, and the others have no known cause. Present in this sample are 100,000 to 150,000 clones, about 83% of which were seen just once. Jointly, the top ten make up over 5% of the sample. Sequenced material: peripheral blood. All receptors come from an elderly man with active or convalescent COVID-19.

DNA of the CDR3: TGTGCCAGCAGTAATGGACACTCTGGGGCCAACGTCCTGACTTTC. It encodes CASSNGHSGANVLTF. The chain joins TRBV6-5 to TRBJ2-6, with D possibly being TRBD1 (5 bases). The length of the CDR3 is 15 residues. V was clipped by 5 bases and J by 0 bases, with 8 bases between them. CDR1 and CDR2 from the germline V gene are MNHEY and SVGAGI.

This chain links TRBV2 with TRBJ2-3, with 8 bases lining up with TRBD1. CDR3 length equals 15 residues. Germline CDR1 SNHLY, CDR2 FYNNEI. The ends lost 6 bases at V and 7 bases at J; junction bases unmatched: 12. The CDR3 loop is CASRERTGNENTQYF. CDR3 bases: TGTGCCAGCAGAGAGAGGACAGGGAACGAAAATACGCAGTATTTT.

The chain combines TRBV7-2 with TRBJ2-1; no clear D gene. Trimming cost V 1 base and J 8 bases, with 9 bases left between them. The CDR3 has 13 amino acids. Germline CDR1 is SGHTA and CDR2 is FQGNSA. The CDR3 sequence: CASSLESRDEQFF. The CDR3 nucleotides read TGTGCCAGCAGCTTAGAATCCCGCGATGAGCAGTTCTTC.

The gene calls are TRBV9 and TRBJ2-1; 10 positions match TRBD1. This CDR3 comprises 16 residues. J was trimmed by 9 bases and V by 4 bases; bases with no gene match: 13. The germline gives CDR1 SGDLS, CDR2 YYNGEE. The DNA for the CDR3 is TGTGCCAGCAGCATCGGGACAGGGGTCCTCCGTAGTGAGCAGTTCTTC. Its protein product is CASSIGTGVLRSEQFF.

V gene TRBV6-2 or TRBV6-3 combines with J gene TRBJ2-7, with TRBD1 matching over 10 bases. After removal of 5 bases from V and 5 bases from J, the junction contained 9 bases not matched to a gene. This CDR3 is built from 15 residues. Germline assignment: CDR1 MNHEY and CDR2 SVGEGT. CDR3 amino acids: CASSDPGTGAHEQYF. CDR3 coding DNA: TGTGCCAGCAGTGATCCCGGGACAGGGGCCCACGAGCAGTACTTC.

The J gene is TRBJ2-1, the V gene TRBV29-1, with D uncertain. Germline loops: CDR1 SQVTM, CDR2 ANQGSEA. The CDR3 totals 10 residues. Trimming removed 4 bases from V and 11 bases from J, with 9 bases in between. CDR3 DNA sequence: TGCAGCGTTGGCACTATTAAGCAGTTCTTC. Amino acids: CSVGTIKQFF.

The chain carries TRBV4-3 and TRBJ1-4, with 7 bases that match TRBD1. After removal of 3 bases from V and 7 bases from J, the junction contained 11 bases not matched to a gene. Germline lookup yields CDR1 LGHNA and CDR2 YSLEER. The CDR3 contains 16 residues. CDR3: CASSQGTVTLGEKLFF. The DNA of the CDR3 is TGCGCCAGCAGCCAGGGGACAGTAACTTTGGGTGAAAAACTGTTTTTT.

This chain joins TRBV9 and TRBJ2-7, with no clear D. CDR3 length equals 12 residues. Trimming removed 8 bases at V and 0 bases at J, with 9 bases between. Germline V gene lookup returns CDR1 SGDLS and CDR2 YYNGEE. The CDR3 nucleotides read TGTGCCAGTCTTTGTATCTCCTACGAGCAGTACTTC. Amino acids: CASLCISYEQYF.

The rearrangement links TRBV11-3 to TRBJ2-7, with 13 bases fitting TRBD2. Germline CDR1 and CDR2: SGHNT and YENEEA. The CDR3 is made up of 15 amino acids. The V gene end was trimmed by 5 bases and the J gene end by 3 bases; junction bases not matched to a gene: 4. The CDR3: CASSGGLAGDYEQYF. Written as DNA, the CDR3 is TGTGCCAGCAGCGGAGGACTAGCGGGGGACTACGAGCAGTACTTC.

This rearrangement joins TRBV6-6 to TRBJ1-2; the D gene is possibly TRBD1 (5 bases). Germline V gene lookup returns CDR1 MNHNY and CDR2 SVGAGI (reference sequence). This CDR3 is 13 amino acids long. Trimming removed 6 bases from V and 1 base from J, with 9 bases in between. This CDR3 reads CASSLDSNYGYTF. CDR3 sequence (DNA): TGTGCCAGCAGCCTCGACAGTAACTATGGCTACACCTTC.

The rearrangement links TRBV10-3 to TRBJ1-6; D is ambiguous. V was clipped by 6 bases and J by 6 bases, with 18 bases between them. CDR1 is ENHRY, CDR2 SYGVKD, per germline. The length of the CDR3 is 16 residues. The CDR3 region is CAISKDPPGSNSPLHF. In nucleotides, the CDR3 is TGTGCCATCAGCAAGGACCCGCCGGGGAGTAATTCACCCCTCCACTTT.

V gene TRBV6-2 or TRBV6-3 combines with J gene TRBJ2-1, with TRBD2 identical over 9 bases. V lost 0 bases, J lost 5 bases, and 11 bases stayed unmatched. Germline lookup yields CDR1 MNHEY and CDR2 SVGEGT. This CDR3 region has 18 residues. The CDR3 DNA reads TGTGCCAGCAGTTACTCGAACCCAGCGGGGGGTCGGGACAATGAGCAGTTCTTC. Amino acid sequence: CASSYSNPAGGRDNEQFF.

The chain combines TRBV4-2 with TRBJ2-7; D is possibly TRBD1 (5 bases). Germline V gene lookup returns CDR1 LGHNA and CDR2 YNFKEQ. This CDR3 comprises 16 residues. Trimming took off 0 bases at V and 0 bases at J, with 12 bases between the two ends. CDR3 coding DNA: TGTGCCAGCAGCCAAGATGGGGCTGACAGCTCCTACGAGCAGTACTTC. Amino acid sequence: CASSQDGADSSYEQYF.

The chain couples TRBV5-1 to TRBJ1-2; 9 nucleotides match TRBD1. The trim removed 4 bases at V and 4 bases at J, leaving 8 bases unmatched. Per germline, CDR1 SGHRS and CDR2 YFSETQ. The CDR3 is 15 residues long. The chain's CDR3 is CASSPSDRGGYGYTF. The CDR3 region has the DNA TGCGCCAGCAGCCCGTCGGACAGGGGTGGCTATGGCTACACCTTC.

The chain recombines TRBV2 with TRBJ2-7; 9 positions agree with TRBD1. This CDR3 is built from 13 residues. The V and J ends lost 3 bases and 6 bases, in that order; junction bases with no gene match: 3. Germline V CDR1 and CDR2: SNHLY, FYNNEI. The CDR3 sequence is CASSDTGGGEQYF. CDR3 DNA: TGTGCCAGCAGTGATACAGGGGGCGGCGAGCAGTACTTC.

V usage is TRBV6-5 and J usage is TRBJ2-5; TRBD1 aligns across 7 bases. CDR1 and CDR2 (germline): MNHEY, SVGAGI. The CDR3 length is 14 residues. Unmatched junction bases numbered 7, after V lost 6 bases and J lost 3 bases. CDR3 in amino acids: CASRLIDREETQYF. The CDR3 DNA reads TGTGCCAGCAGACTAATCGACAGGGAAGAGACCCAGTACTTC.

This chain joins TRBV14 and TRBJ2-3; 7 bases agree with TRBD2. This CDR3 has 16 amino acids. V lost 4 bases to trimming and J lost 2 bases; unmatched junction nucleotides: 9. Germline loops: CDR1 SGHDN, CDR2 FVKESK. The CDR3 DNA sequence: TGTGCCAGCAGCCCGGGACTACTACGGGCCACAGATACGCAGTATTTT. Encoded protein: CASSPGLLRATDTQYF.

The chain couples TRBV6-2 or TRBV6-3 to TRBJ1-1, with D possibly matching TRBD1 (5 bases). CDR1 is MNHEY, CDR2 SVGEGT, per germline. There are 13 residues in the CDR3. V was clipped by 0 bases and J by 5 bases, with 7 bases between them. CDR3 bases: TGTGCCAGCAGTTACTCGCGGGGGACTGAAGCTTTCTTT. It yields the protein CASSYSRGTEAFF.

J is TRBJ2-2 and V is TRBV7-8; no firm D call. Per germline, CDR1 SGHVS and CDR2 FQNEAQ. V was clipped by 0 bases and J by 6 bases, with 8 bases between them. This CDR3 has 14 amino acids. The CDR3 DNA sequence: TGTGCCAGCAGCTTAGCCCCCCAGGCCGGGGAGCTGTTTTTT. It codes for CASSLAPQAGELFF.

CDR3 in amino acids: CASSQESAGGPDTQYF. CDR3 coding DNA: TGTGCCAGCAGCCAAGAATCAGCGGGGGGGCCTGATACGCAGTATTTT. The chain couples TRBV14 to TRBJ2-3; 10 bases align to TRBD2. The germline V gene has CDR1 SGHDN and CDR2 FVKESK. Trimming at V came to 0 bases and at J to 6 bases, leaving 6 bases not matched to a gene. This CDR3 has 16 residues.

The J gene is TRBJ1-2, the V gene TRBV6-6; D not resolved. Germline V gene data show CDR1 as MNHNY and CDR2 as SVGAGI (reference sequence). The CDR3 has 15 residues. V was clipped by 5 bases and J by 5 bases, with 18 bases between them. The CDR3 region has the DNA TGTGCCAGCAGTCCCCTTTTCGAGCGACGTTATGGCTACACCTTC. Protein: CASSPLFERRYGYTF.

This clone was observed a handful of times. A much larger clone sits a single nucleotide away, making a read error possible. Other DNA sequences in the sample encode the same CDR3. The V gene is TRBV4-1, the J gene TRBJ1-6; TRBD1 agrees at 7 bases. Unmatched junction bases numbered 5, after V lost 3 bases and J lost 9 bases. The CDR3 is made up of 14 amino acids. Germline CDR1 MGHRA, CDR2 YSYEKL. CDR3 loop: CASSHAGGGSPLHF. The CDR3 DNA follows: TGCGCCAGCAGCCACGCAGGGGGTGGTTCACCCCTCCACTTT.